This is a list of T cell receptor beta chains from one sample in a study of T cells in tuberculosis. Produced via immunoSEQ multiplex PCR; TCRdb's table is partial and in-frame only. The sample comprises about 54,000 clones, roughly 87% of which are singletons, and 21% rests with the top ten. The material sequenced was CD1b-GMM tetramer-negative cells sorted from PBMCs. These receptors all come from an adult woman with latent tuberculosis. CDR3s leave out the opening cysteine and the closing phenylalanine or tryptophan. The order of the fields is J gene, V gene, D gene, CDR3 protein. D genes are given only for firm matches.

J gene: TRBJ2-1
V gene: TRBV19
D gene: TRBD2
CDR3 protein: ASSGTSGSYNEQF

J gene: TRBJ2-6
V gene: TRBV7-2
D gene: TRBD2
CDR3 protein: ASSLPGGTGANVLT

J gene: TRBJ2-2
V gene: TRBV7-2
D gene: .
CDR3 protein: ASSLAPSGVTGELF

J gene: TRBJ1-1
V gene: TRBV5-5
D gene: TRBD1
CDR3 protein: ASSRGDRKTEAF

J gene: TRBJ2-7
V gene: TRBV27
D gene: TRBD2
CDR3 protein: ASSPTNFLTQREVSYEQY

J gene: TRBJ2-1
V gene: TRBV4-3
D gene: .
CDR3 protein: ASSQELANEQF

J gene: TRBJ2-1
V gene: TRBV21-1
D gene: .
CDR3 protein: ASGRGLGFYNEQF

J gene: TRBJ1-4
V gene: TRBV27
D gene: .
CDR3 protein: ASSSSGMGEKLF

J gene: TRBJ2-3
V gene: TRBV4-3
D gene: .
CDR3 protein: ASSHRDWNGDTQY

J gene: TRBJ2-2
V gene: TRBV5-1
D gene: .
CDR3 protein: ASSPLRGAGELF

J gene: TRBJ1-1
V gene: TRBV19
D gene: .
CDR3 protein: ASRSGTLNTEAF

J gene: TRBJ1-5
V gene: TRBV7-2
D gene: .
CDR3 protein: ASSLVRGEQPQH

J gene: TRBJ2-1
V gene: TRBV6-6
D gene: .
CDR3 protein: ASSYSLEYNEQF

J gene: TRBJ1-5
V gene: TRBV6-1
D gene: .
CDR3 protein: ASTHSNQPQH

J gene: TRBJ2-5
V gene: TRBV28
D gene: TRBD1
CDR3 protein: ASSLRGQEETQY

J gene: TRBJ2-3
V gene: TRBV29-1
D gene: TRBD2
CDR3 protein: SLDKRESTDTQY

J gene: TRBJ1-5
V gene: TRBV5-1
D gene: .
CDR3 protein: ASSLDGAGNQPQH

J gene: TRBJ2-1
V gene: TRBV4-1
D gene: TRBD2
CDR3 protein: ASSRPGLAGAPYNEQF

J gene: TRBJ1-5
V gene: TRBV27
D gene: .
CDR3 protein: ASSPRGRVSNQPQH

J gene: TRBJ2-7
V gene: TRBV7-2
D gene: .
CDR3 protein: ASSLEGAYEQY

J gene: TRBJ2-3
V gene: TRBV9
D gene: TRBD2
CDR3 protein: ASSVETVGLGAQY

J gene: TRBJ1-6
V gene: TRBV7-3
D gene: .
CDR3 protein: ASSLQGQGNSPLH

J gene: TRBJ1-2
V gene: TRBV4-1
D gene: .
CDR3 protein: ASSQMHRAVGYT

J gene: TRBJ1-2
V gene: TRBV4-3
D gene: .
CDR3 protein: ASSQGRGYGYT

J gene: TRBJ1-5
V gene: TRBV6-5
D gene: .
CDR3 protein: ASMASGHNQPQH

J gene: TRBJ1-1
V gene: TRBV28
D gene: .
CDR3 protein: ASSFFDGTEAF

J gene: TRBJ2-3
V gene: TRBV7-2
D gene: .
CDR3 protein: ATLTGMGPTDTQY

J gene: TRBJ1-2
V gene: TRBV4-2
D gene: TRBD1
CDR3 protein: ASSQGDRVDGYT

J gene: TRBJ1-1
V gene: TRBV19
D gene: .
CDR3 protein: ASSIIRVGAEAF

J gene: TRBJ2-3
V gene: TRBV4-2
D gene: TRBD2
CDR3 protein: ASSQDGGGRLDTQY

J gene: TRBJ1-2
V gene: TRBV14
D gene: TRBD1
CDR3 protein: ASSPPLSGGGFYGYT

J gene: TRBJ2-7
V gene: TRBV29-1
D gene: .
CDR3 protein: SVVGLPYEQY

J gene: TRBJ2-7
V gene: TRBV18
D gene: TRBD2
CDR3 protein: ASSPLAGVSYEQY

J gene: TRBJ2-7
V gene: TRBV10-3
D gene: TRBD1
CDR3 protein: AISESPGGAEGEQY

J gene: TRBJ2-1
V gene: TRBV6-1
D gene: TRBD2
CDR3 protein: ASKSGKVYNEQF

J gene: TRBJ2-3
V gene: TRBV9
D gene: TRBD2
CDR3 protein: ASSVTAGGPDTQY

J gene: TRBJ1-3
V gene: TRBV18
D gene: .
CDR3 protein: ASSLAEFSGNTIY

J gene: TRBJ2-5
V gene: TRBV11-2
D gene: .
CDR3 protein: ASSLDEGVVQETQY